These 8 T cell receptor beta chains share one sample of origin, sequenced in a study of T cells in Graves' hyperthyroidism and ophthalmopathy. RNA transcripts were the template for amplifying TCR beta CDR3 regions. HTBI primers were the set used in a first-round RT-PCR of the TCR CDR3. TCRdb reanalysed the multiplex PCR reads using MiXCR and keeps one entry per CDR3 protein. The sample has around 200,000 distinct CDR3 sequences, over 15% seen once. The sample comprised blood. Every receptor here comes from a woman between 45 and 60 years old with Graves' hyperthyroidism.

This clonotype appeared many times. The rearrangement links TRBV13 to TRBJ2-3, with 10 bases identical to TRBD2. Germline-derived CDR1 and CDR2 are PRHDT and FYEKMQ (reference sequence). The CDR3 extends over 16 amino acids. J lost 0 bases, V lost 3 bases, and 3 bases had no gene match. CDR3 coding DNA: TGTGCCAGCAGCTTGCGGGGACTAGCGAGCACAGATACGCAGTATTTT. Residues: CASSLRGLASTDTQYF.

In its sample, this clonotype was seen many times. The gene calls are TRBV28 and TRBJ1-4; 9 bases line up with TRBD1. The trim removed 4 bases at V and 0 bases at J, leaving 9 bases unmatched. The CDR3 is 18 amino acids. Germline V gene sequence: CDR1 MDHEN, CDR2 SYDVKM. CDR3 sequence (DNA): TGTGCCAGCAGTTCTAACAGAGGACAGGGGACAACTAATGAAAAACTGTTTTTT. This sequence encodes CASSSNRGQGTTNEKLFF.

As for this clonotype: This may be a read error, as it is one base from a much larger clone. V usage is TRBV10-1 and J usage is TRBJ1-2, with TRBD1 identical over 12 bases. The CDR3 sequence is 14 residues long. The V gene end was trimmed by 10 bases and the J gene end by 8 bases; junction bases not matched to a gene: 11. Germline V gene sequence: CDR1 WNHNN, CDR2 SYGVQD (reference sequence). The CDR3 DNA follows: TGCGCCAACACCCCGGGACAGGGGGCGGGAGGCTACACCTTC. It specifies CANTPGQGAGGYTF.

The chain employs TRBV28 and TRBJ1-5; D remains ambiguous. The CDR3 sequence is 15 residues long. V lost 4 bases, J lost 3 bases, and 13 bases lay in between. CDR1 MDHEN and CDR2 SYDVKM come from the germline V gene. The CDR3 DNA sequence: TGTGCCAGCAGTTCCCCGGAAGGCTACAATCAGCCCCAGCATTTT. Encoded protein: CASSSPEGYNQPQHF.

This clonotype was seen ten or more times. The rearrangement links TRBV6-1 to TRBJ1-1; a possible D gene is TRBD1 (5 bases). The CDR3 extends over 17 amino acids. Deletions cut 4 bases from V and 0 bases from J, with 18 bases between. Per germline, CDR1 MNHNS and CDR2 SASEGT. CDR3 nucleotides: TGTGCCAGCAGTGGGGGGACGGCCCCTGACATGAACACTGAAGCTTTCTTT. It codes for CASSGGTAPDMNTEAFF.

Many counts were recorded for this clonotype. V usage is TRBV7-3 and J usage is TRBJ2-5; tentatively, D is TRBD1 (5 bases). V dropped 2 bases and J dropped 4 bases, with 11 bases sitting between them. Looked up from germline, CDR1 is SGHTA and CDR2 is FQGTGA. CDR3 length: 14 residues. CDR3 DNA sequence: TGTGCCAGCAGCTTATTTGGTCAGGGAGAGACCCAGTACTTC. It encodes CASSLFGQGETQYF.

The V call is TRBV12-3 or TRBV12-4, the J call TRBJ2-1, with D possibly being TRBD2 (6 bases). The V and J ends lost 6 bases and 9 bases respectively, with 12 bases between them. This CDR3 contains 12 residues. The CDR3 here is CASRPTSFEQFF. The CDR3 region has the DNA TGTGCCAGCAGGCCGACTAGTTTTGAGCAGTTCTTC.

This clonotype came up many times. V usage is TRBV14 and J usage is TRBJ2-5; TRBD1 might be the D (6 bases). The CDR3 is 14 amino acids. V was clipped by 0 bases and J by 2 bases, with 7 bases between them. Per the germline V gene, CDR1 is SGHDN and CDR2 is FVKESK. The CDR3 is CASSQDGQQETQYF. CDR3 in DNA: TGTGCCAGCAGCCAAGATGGACAGCAAGAGACCCAGTACTTC.